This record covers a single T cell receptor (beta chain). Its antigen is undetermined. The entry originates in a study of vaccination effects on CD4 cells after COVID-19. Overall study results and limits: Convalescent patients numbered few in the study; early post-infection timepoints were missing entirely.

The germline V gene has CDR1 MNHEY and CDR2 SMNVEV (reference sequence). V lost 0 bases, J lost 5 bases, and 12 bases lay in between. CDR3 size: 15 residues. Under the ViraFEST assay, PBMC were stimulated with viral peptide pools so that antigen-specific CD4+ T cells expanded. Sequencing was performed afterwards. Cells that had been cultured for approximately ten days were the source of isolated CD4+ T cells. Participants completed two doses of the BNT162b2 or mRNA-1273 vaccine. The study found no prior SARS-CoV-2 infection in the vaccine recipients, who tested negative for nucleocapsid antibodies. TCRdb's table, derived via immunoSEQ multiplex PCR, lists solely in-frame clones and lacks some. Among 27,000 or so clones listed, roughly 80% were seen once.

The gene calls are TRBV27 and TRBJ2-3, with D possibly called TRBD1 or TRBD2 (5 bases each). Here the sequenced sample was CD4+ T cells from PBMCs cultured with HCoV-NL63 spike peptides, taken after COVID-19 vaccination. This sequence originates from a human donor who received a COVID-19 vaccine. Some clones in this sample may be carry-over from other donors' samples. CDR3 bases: TGTGCCAGCAGTTTATCGTTCGGGGCGGAAGATACGCAGTATTTT. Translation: CASSLSFGAEDTQYF.